Listed below are T cell receptor beta chains from one sample, sequenced in a study of blood T cell repertoires in COVID-19. Assay used: immunoSEQ multiplex PCR; TCRdb lists only in-frame clones, some missing. This sample has roughly 300,000 clones; under 90% occur once, and the top ten carry 3.5% to 5%. The sequenced sample was PBMCs or T cells enriched from blood (not recorded which). Source of these receptors: a man aged 25 to 40 who had recovered from COVID-19. CDR3s leave out the opening cysteine and the closing phenylalanine or tryptophan.

v_call	j_call	cdr3_aa
TRBV30	TRBJ1-2	AWRLTGAGGGYT
TRBV27	TRBJ2-3	ASTSGLYTDTQY
TRBV27	TRBJ1-3	ASRGHSGNTIY
TRBV2	TRBJ1-5	ASSGVGRYQPQH
TRBV7-2	TRBJ2-5	ASSLATVQETQY
TRBV9	TRBJ1-2	ASSAGMGPLYGYT
TRBV18	TRBJ2-7	ASSPVGQGGDEQY
TRBV12-5	TRBJ1-3	ASGRPDSGNTIY
TRBV19	TRBJ1-2	ASRTGWGGYT
TRBV27	TRBJ1-6	ASSPSRVLNSPLH
TRBV19	TRBJ1-1	ASIGRKGARVTEAF
TRBV4-1	TRBJ2-3	ASSQDEGGGPTDTQY
TRBV29-1	TRBJ2-7	SVGNRSYEQY
TRBV28	TRBJ1-2	ASSLSGNAGYT
TRBV5-1	TRBJ2-4	ASSLGDRDIAKNIQY
TRBV5-6	TRBJ2-5	ASSLALAGVVETQY
TRBV2	TRBJ1-5	ASSERGFGNQPQH
TRBV5-1	TRBJ2-5	ASSRDTEETQY
TRBV25-1	TRBJ1-4	ASSRQGVNEKLF
TRBV24-1	TRBJ2-3	ATSDYRTGNTDTQY
TRBV4-1	TRBJ2-7	ASSQPGQAYEQY
TRBV13	TRBJ1-4	ASSFNRDEKLF
TRBV5-1	TRBJ1-3	ASSPAGQSSGNTIY
TRBV5-8	TRBJ1-2	ASSLRTDRVGGGYT
TRBV5-6	TRBJ1-2	ASSLPGTGGGYT
TRBV28	TRBJ1-4	ASSPDRDEKLF
TRBV7-9	TRBJ2-7	ASSSNPGQDYEQY
TRBV5-1	TRBJ2-2	ASSREVLAGLPPNTGELF
TRBV11-3	TRBJ1-2	ASTGGQNYGYT
TRBV21-1	TRBJ2-2	ASSKQRDPTRDRVRTGTGELF